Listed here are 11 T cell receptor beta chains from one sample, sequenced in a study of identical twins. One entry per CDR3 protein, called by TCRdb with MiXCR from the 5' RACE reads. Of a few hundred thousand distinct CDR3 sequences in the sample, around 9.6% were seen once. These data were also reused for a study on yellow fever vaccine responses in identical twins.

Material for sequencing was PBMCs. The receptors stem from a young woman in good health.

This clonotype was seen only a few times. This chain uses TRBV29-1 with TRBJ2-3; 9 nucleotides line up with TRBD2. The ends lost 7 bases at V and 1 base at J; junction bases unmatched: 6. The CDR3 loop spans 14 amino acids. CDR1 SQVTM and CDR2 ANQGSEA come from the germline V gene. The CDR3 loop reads CSGASGVRTDTQYF. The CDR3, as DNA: TGCAGCGGTGCTAGCGGGGTGCGCACAGATACGCAGTATTTT.

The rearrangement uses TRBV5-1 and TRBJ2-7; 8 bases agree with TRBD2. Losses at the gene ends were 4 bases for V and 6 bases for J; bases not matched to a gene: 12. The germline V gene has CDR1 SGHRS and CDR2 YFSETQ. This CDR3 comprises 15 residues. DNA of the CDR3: TGCGCCAGCAGCACTAGCGGAACCGGCGGGGCCGAGCAGTACTTC. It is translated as CASSTSGTGGAEQYF.

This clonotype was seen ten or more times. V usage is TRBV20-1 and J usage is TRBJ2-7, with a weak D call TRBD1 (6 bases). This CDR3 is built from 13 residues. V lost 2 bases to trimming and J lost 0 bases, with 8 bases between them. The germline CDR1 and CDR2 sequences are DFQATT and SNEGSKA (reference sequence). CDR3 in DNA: TGCAGTGCTAGAAGAGGGGGCTCCTACGAGCAGTACTTC. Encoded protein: CSARRGGSYEQYF.

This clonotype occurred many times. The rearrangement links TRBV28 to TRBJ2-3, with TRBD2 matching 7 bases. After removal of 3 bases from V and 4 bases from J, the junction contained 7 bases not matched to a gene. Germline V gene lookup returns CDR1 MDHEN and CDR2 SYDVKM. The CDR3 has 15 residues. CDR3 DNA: TGTGCCAGCAGTTTTGCCCGAGCGGGGTCAGATACGCAGTATTTT. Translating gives CASSFARAGSDTQYF.

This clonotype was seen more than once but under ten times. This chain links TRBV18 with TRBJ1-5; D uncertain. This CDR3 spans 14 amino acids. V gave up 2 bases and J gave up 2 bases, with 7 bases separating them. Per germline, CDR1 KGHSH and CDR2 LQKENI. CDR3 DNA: TGTGCCAGCTCACCAGGGATTGGCAATCAGCCCCAGCATTTT. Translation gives CASSPGIGNQPQHF.

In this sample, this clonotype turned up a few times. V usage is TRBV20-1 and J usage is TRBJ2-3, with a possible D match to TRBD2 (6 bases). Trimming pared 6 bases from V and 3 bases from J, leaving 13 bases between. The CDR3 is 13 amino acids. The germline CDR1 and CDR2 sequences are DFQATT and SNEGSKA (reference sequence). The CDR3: CSANGRGTDTQYF. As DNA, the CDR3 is TGCAGTGCCAATGGACGGGGGACAGATACGCAGTATTTT.

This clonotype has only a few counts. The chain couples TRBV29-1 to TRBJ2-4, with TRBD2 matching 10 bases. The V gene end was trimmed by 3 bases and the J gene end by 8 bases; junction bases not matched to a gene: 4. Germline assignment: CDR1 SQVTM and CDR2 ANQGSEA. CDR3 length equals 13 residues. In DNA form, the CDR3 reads TGCAGCGTTGAGAGCGGGGGGGCGGACATTCAGTACTTC. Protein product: CSVESGGADIQYF.

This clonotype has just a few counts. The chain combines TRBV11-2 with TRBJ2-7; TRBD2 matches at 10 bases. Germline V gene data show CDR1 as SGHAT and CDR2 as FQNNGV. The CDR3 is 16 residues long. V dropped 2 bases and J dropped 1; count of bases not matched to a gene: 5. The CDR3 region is CASSLSPSGGSYEQYF. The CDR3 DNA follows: TGTGCCAGCAGCTTATCCCCTAGCGGGGGATCCTACGAGCAGTACTTC.

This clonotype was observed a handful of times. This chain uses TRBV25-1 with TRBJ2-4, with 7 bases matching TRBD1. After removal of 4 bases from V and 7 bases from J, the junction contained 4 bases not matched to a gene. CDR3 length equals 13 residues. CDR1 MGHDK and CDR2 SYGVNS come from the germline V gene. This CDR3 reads CASSGQGVNIQYF. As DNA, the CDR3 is TGTGCCAGCAGTGGTCAGGGGGTGAACATTCAGTACTTC.

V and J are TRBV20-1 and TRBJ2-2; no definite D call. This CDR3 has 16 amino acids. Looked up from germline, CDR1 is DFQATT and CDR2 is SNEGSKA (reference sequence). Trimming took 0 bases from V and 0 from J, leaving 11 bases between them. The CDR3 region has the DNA TGCAGTGCTAGAGATTTTATGGGTCCGAACACCGGGGAGCTGTTTTTT. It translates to CSARDFMGPNTGELFF.

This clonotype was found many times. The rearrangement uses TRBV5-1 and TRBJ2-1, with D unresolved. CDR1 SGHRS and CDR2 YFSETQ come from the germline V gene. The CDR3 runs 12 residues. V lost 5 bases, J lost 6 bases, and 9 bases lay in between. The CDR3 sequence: CASSVTANEQFF. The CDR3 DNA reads TGCGCCAGCAGTGTGACTGCCAATGAGCAGTTCTTC.